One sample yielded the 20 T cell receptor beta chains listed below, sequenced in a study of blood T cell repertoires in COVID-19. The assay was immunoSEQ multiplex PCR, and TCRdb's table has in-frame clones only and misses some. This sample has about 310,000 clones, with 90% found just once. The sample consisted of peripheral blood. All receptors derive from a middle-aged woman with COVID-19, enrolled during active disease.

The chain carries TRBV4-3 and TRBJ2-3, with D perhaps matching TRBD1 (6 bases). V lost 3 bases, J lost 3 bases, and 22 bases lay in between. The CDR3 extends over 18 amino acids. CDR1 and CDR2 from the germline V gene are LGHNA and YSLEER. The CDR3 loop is CASSHRSAVGGQTDTQYF. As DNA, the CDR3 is TGCGCCAGCAGCCACCGCTCTGCGGTAGGGGGTCAGACAGATACGCAGTATTTT.

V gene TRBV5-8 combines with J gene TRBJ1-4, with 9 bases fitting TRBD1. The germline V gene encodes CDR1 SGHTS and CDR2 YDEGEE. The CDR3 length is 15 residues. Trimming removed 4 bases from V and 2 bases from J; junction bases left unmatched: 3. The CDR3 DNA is TGTGCCAGCAGCAAGGGACAGGGCACTAATGAAAAACTGTTTTTT. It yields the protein CASSKGQGTNEKLFF.

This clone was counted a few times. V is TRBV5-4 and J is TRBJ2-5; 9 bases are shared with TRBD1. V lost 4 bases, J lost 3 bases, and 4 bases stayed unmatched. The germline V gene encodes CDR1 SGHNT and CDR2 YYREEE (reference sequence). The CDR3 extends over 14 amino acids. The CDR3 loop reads CASSVRDREETQYF. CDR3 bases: TGTGCCAGCAGCGTTCGGGACAGGGAAGAGACCCAGTACTTC. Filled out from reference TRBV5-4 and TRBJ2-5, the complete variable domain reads ETGVTQSPTHLIKTRGQQVTLRCSSQSGHNTVSWYQQALGQGPQFIFQYYREEENGRGNFPPRFSGLQFPNYSSELNVNALELDDSALYLCASSVRDREETQYFGPGTRLLVL.

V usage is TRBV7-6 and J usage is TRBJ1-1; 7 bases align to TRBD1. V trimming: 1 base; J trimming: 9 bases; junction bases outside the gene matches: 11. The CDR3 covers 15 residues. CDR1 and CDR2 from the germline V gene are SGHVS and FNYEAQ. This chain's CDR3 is CASSLELWQGVKAFF. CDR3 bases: TGTGCCAGCAGCTTAGAACTATGGCAGGGGGTAAAAGCTTTCTTT.

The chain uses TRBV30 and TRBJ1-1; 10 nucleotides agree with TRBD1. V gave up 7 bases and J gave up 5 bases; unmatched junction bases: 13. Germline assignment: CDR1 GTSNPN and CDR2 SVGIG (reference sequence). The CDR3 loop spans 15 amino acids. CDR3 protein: CAYLIRQGAQTEAFF. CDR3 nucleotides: TGTGCCTACCTCATAAGACAGGGGGCGCAGACTGAAGCTTTCTTT.

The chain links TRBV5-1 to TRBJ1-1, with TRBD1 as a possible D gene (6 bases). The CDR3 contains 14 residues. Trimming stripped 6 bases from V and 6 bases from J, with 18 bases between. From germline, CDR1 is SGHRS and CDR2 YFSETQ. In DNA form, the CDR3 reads TGCGCCAGCAATGAGTGGTCAGGACAGCCTGAAGCTTTCTTT. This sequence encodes CASNEWSGQPEAFF.

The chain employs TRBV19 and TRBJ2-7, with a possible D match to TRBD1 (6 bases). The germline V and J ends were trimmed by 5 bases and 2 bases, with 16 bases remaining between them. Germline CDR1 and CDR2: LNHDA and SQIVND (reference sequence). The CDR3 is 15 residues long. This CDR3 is CASSHREGRTYEQYF. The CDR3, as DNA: TGTGCCAGTAGTCACAGGGAAGGGCGAACCTACGAGCAGTACTTC.

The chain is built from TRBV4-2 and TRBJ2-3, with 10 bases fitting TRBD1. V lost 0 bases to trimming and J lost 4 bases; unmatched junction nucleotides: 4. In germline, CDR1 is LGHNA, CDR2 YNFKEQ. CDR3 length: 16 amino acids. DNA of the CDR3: TGTGCCAGCAGCCAAGATGGGACAGGGGTCTCAGATACGCAGTATTTT. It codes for CASSQDGTGVSDTQYF.

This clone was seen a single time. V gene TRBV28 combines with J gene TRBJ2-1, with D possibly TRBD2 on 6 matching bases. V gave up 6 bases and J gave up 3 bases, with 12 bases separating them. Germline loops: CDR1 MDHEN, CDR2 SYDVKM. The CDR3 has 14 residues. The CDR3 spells CASRLAMVYNEQFF. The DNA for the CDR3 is TGTGCCAGCAGACTAGCTATGGTCTACAATGAGCAGTTCTTC.

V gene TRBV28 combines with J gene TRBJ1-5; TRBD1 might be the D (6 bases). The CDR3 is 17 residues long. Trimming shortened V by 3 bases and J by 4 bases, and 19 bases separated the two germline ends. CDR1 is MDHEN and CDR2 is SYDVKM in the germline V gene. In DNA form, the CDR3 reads TGTGCCAGCAGTTTTCTGGGGGGGCAGGGGACGAATCAGCCCCAGCATTTT. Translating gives CASSFLGGQGTNQPQHF.

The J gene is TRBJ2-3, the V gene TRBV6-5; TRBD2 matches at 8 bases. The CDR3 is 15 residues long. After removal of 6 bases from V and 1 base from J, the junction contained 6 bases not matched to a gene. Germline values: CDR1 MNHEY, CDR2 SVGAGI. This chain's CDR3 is CASSVSAGGTDTQYF. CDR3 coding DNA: TGTGCCAGCAGCGTATCAGCGGGGGGCACAGATACGCAGTATTTT.

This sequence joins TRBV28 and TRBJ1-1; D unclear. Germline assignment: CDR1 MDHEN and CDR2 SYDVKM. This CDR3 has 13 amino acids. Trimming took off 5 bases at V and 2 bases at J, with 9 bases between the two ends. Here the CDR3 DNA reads TGTGCCAGCAGTGATACACTAAACACTGAAGCTTTCTTT. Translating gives CASSDTLNTEAFF. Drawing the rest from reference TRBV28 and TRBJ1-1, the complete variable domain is DVKVTQSSRYLVKRTGEKVFLECVQDMDHENMFWYRQDPGLGLRLIYFSYDVKMKEKGDIPEGYSVSREKKERFSLILESASTNQTSMYLCASSDTLNTEAFFGQGTRLTVV.

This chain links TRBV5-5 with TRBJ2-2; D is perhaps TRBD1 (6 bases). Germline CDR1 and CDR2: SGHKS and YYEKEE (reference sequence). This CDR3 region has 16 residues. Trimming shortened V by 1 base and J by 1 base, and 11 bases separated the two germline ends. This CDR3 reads CASSLNSGQNTGELFF. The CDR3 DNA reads TGTGCCAGCAGCTTGAACTCGGGACAGAACACCGGGGAGCTGTTTTTT.

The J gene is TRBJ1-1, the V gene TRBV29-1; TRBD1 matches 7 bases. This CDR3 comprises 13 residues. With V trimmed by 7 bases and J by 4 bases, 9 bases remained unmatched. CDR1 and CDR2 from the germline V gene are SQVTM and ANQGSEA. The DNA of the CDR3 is TGCAGCGGTTCGACAGGGTGGGTCACTGAAGCTTTCTTT. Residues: CSGSTGWVTEAFF.

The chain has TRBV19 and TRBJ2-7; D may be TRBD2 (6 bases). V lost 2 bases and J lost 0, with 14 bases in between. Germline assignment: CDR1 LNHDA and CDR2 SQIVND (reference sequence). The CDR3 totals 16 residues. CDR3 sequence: CASSIHPGGLSYEQYF. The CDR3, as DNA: TGTGCCAGTAGTATACACCCCGGGGGTCTCTCCTACGAGCAGTACTTC.

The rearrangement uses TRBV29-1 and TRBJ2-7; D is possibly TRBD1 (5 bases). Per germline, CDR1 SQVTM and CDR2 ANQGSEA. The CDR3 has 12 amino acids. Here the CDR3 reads CSTQVGRYEQYF. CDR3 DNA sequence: TGCAGTACACAGGTCGGGCGCTACGAGCAGTACTTC.

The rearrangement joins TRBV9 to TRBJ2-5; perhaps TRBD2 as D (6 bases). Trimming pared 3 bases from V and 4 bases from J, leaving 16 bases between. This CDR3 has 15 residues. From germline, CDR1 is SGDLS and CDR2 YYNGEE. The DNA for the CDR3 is TGTGCCAGCAGCGAAATTTCTTACGGGGGAGAGACCCAGTACTTC. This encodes CASSEISYGGETQYF.

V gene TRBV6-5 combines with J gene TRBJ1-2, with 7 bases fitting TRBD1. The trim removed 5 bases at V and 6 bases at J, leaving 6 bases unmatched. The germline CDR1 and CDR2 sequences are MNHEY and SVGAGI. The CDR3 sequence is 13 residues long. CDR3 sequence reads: CASSTDRIDGYTF. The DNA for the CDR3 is TGTGCCAGCAGTACGGACAGGATCGATGGCTACACCTTC.

CDR3 in amino acids: CASSIPDNYEQYF. CDR3 DNA sequence: TGTGCCAGCAGCATCCCGGACAACTACGAGCAGTACTTC. The rearrangement uses TRBV5-4 and TRBJ2-7; a possible D gene is TRBD1 (5 bases). CDR3 length: 13 amino acids. Germline assignment: CDR1 SGHNT and CDR2 YYREEE (reference sequence). V dropped 4 bases and J dropped 3 bases, with 11 bases sitting between them.

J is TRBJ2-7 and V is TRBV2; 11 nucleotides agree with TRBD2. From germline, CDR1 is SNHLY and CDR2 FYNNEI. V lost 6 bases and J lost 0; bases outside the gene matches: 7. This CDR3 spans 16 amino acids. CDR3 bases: TGTGCCAGCAGGAGGACTAGCGGGTACCTCTCCTACGAGCAGTACTTC. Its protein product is CASRRTSGYLSYEQYF.